This TCR beta chain emerged from a study of blood T cell repertoires in COVID-19. Study details: PBMCs, B-cell-depleted T cells, or T cells provided the cDNA or gDNA that made up the material.

Trimming left V 1 base short and J 1 base short, with 11 bases between. The CDR3 length is 15 residues. Germline CDR1 SGHNT, CDR2 YYREEE (reference sequence). Participants were aged about 18 to 89 years, lived in under 25 US areas, and enrolled virtually. Within the 2 weeks before study entry, each person in the exposed group met a COVID-19 case. Per the study methods: Reference gene primer amplification gave nucleated cell count estimates. Method: immunoSEQ multiplex PCR; TCRdb's copy keeps in-frame clones and lacks some. The V and J calls and clone size are taken from that table; D and trimming were inferred from the DNA. The sample lists approximately 300,000 clones; roughly 90% were seen once.

V and J are TRBV5-4 and TRBJ1-1; D is possibly TRBD1 (5 bases). Sequencing was carried out using PBMCs or T cells enriched from blood (not recorded which). The clonotype comes from a woman aged 25 to 39 who had been exposed to COVID-19. The CDR3 sequence is CASSLLRERNTEAFF. As DNA, the CDR3 is TGTGCCAGCAGCTTGCTCAGGGAAAGGAACACTGAAGCTTTCTTT.